These 14 T cell receptor beta chains share one sample of origin, sequenced in a study of tumor-infiltrating lymphocytes in localized non-small cell lung cancer. This table comes from immunoSEQ multiplex PCR, and its TCRdb copy is limited to in-frame clones, with some not included. Of about 21,000 clones in the sample, nearly 80% were seen once. The sequencing input was lung tumor tissue. These receptors were collected from a human donor with non-small cell lung cancer.

This clone occurred once. The gene calls are TRBV5-1 and TRBJ2-1, with no clear D. CDR1 is SGHRS, CDR2 YFSETQ, per germline. The CDR3 length is 15 residues. Trimming took 4 bases from V and 0 from J, leaving 11 bases between them. The CDR3 DNA reads as TGCGCCAGCAGCCGCTTTCCGAGCTCCTACAATGAGCAGTTCTTC. The encoded protein is CASSRFPSSYNEQFF.

The J gene is TRBJ1-1, the V gene TRBV30, with D perhaps TRBD1 (6 bases). The germline V and J ends were trimmed by 2 bases and 2 bases, with 15 bases remaining between them. The CDR3 consists of 15 residues. Germline assignment: CDR1 GTSNPN and CDR2 SVGIG (reference sequence). The CDR3 region is CAWSSWGGSNTEAFF. The CDR3 DNA sequence: TGTGCCTGGAGTTCCTGGGGGGGCAGTAACACTGAAGCTTTCTTT.

This clone has only one observation. The J gene is TRBJ1-3, the V gene TRBV30; no firm D call. Trimming left V 3 bases short and J 4 bases short, with 10 bases between. The CDR3 is 13 residues long. CDR1 and CDR2 from the germline V gene are GTSNPN and SVGIG (reference sequence). The CDR3 here is CAWSGKAGNTIYF. CDR3 DNA sequence: TGTGCCTGGAGCGGGAAGGCCGGAAACACCATATATTTT.

The V gene is TRBV2, the J gene TRBJ1-1; D is perhaps TRBD1 (6 bases). V was cut by 3 bases and J by 3 bases, with 8 bases left in between. The length of the CDR3 is 13 residues. CDR1 and CDR2 (germline): SNHLY, FYNNEI. In DNA form, the CDR3 reads TGTGCCAGCAGTGACAGGGGAGACACTGAAGCTTTCTTT. Translation gives CASSDRGDTEAFF.

The chain links TRBV10-3 to TRBJ1-2; D is possibly TRBD1 (6 bases). The ends were cut back, 11 bases at V and 3 bases at J, with 13 bases in the middle. The germline gives CDR1 ENHRY, CDR2 SYGVKD. The CDR3 loop spans 12 amino acids. CDR3: CALGGLDYGYTF. Written as DNA, the CDR3 is TGTGCCTTAGGGGGGCTCGACTATGGCTACACCTTC.

This chain joins TRBV5-8 and TRBJ1-4; a weak D match, TRBD1 (5 bases). Deletions cut 4 bases from V and 5 bases from J, with 15 bases between. Germline CDR1 is SGHTS and CDR2 is YDEGEE. This CDR3 contains 15 residues. The CDR3 spells CASSITGRTNEKLFF. CDR3 sequence (DNA): TGTGCCAGCAGCATCACGGGACGGACGAATGAAAAACTGTTTTTT.

J is TRBJ1-1 and V is TRBV11-3; 8 nucleotides match TRBD1. CDR3 length equals 20 residues. The V and J ends lost 0 bases and 3 bases, in that order; junction bases with no gene match: 18. Germline CDR1 is SGHNT and CDR2 is YENEEA. CDR3 sequence reads: CASSLDGLGLRTGPHTEAFF. DNA of the CDR3: TGTGCCAGCAGCTTAGATGGCCTAGGATTGAGGACAGGGCCGCACACTGAAGCTTTCTTT.

This chain connects TRBV6-4 to TRBJ1-1; D remains unclear. Germline CDR1 reads MRHNA; CDR2 reads SNTAGT. Trimming left V 5 bases short and J 4 bases short, with 14 bases between. The CDR3 length is 14 residues. The CDR3: CASSKLGGSTEAFF. The CDR3 DNA sequence: TGTGCCAGCAGTAAACTCGGTGGCAGCACTGAAGCTTTCTTT.

This chain connects TRBV11-2 to TRBJ2-7, with D hard to call. Germline V gene data show CDR1 as SGHAT and CDR2 as FQNNGV. The CDR3 consists of 13 residues. V lost 0 bases to trimming and J lost 3 bases, with 6 bases between them. CDR3 in amino acids: CASSLDPNYEQYF. Here the CDR3 DNA reads TGTGCCAGCAGCTTAGACCCGAACTACGAGCAGTACTTC.

This clone was detected a few times. The genes are TRBV5-1 and TRBJ2-1; 8 nucleotides line up with TRBD2. V gave up 2 bases and J gave up 4 bases; unmatched junction bases: 2. The CDR3 loop spans 14 amino acids. In germline, CDR1 is SGHRS, CDR2 YFSETQ. DNA for the CDR3: TGCGCCAGCAGCTTCCAGCGGGAGTACAATGAGCAGTTCTTC. This codes for CASSFQREYNEQFF.

This clone was recorded a few times. This chain links TRBV11-2 with TRBJ1-3; 7 bases are a match to TRBD1. CDR3 length: 15 residues. V gave up 3 bases and J gave up 0 bases; unmatched junction bases: 2. Germline V gene sequence: CDR1 SGHAT, CDR2 FQNNGV. The CDR3 bases are TGTGCCAGCAGCTTGGGGACAGTCTCTGGAAACACCATATATTTT. Residues: CASSLGTVSGNTIYF. The whole variable domain, filled in from reference TRBV11-2 and TRBJ1-3, reads EAGVAQSPRYKIIEKRQSVAFWCNPISGHATLYWYQQILGQGPKLLIQFQNNGVVDDSQLPKDRFSAERLKGVDSTLKIQPAKLEDSAVYLCASSLGTVSGNTIYFGEGSWLTVV.

V gene TRBV7-2 combines with J gene TRBJ1-1, with D unclear. Trimming removed 3 bases at V and 5 bases at J, with 10 bases between. This CDR3 region has 13 residues. CDR1 SGHTA and CDR2 FQGNSA come from the germline V gene. The CDR3 region is CASSFTSTTEAFF. As DNA, the CDR3 is TGTGCCAGCAGCTTTACCTCCACTACTGAAGCTTTCTTT.

The DNA of the CDR3 is TGTGCCAGCAGTTTCGGGAGTGGGGGCAATCAGCCCCAGCATTTT. Protein: CASSFGSGGNQPQHF. The chain uses TRBV28 and TRBJ1-5; D is undetermined. CDR1 is MDHEN and CDR2 is SYDVKM in the germline V gene. V lost 3 bases and J lost 2, with 11 bases in between. The CDR3 spans 15 residues.

This chain joins TRBV10-3 and TRBJ2-2; 8 positions match TRBD1. This CDR3 contains 14 residues. V was clipped by 6 bases and J by 3 bases; unmatched bases: 3. The germline gives CDR1 ENHRY, CDR2 SYGVKD. CDR3 nucleotide sequence: TGTGCCATCAGGGACAGGGTGGACACCGGGGAGCTGTTTTTT. This sequence encodes CAIRDRVDTGELFF.